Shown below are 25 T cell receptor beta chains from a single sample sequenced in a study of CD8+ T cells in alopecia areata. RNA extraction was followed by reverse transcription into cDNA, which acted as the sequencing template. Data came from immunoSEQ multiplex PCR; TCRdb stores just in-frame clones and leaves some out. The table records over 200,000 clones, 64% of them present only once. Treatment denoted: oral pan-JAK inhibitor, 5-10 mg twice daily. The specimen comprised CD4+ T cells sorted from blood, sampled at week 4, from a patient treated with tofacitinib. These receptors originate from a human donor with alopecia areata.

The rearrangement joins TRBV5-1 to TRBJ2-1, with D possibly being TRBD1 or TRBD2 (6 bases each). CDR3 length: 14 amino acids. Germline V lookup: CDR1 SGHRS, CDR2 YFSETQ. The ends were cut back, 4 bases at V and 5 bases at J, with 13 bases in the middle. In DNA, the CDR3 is TGCGCCAGCAGCGGGTCGGGGGCTAACAATGAGCAGTTCTTC. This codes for CASSGSGANNEQFF.

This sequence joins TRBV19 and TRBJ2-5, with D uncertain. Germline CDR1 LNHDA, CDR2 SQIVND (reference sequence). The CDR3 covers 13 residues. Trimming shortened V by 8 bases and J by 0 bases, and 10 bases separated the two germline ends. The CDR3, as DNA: TGTGCCAGTGCCCCGGCCGACCAAGAGACCCAGTACTTC. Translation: CASAPADQETQYF. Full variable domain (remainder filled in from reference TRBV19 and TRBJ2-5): DGGITQSPKYLFRKEGQNVTLSCEQNLNHDAMYWYRQDPGQGLRLIYYSQIVNDFQKGDIAEGYSVSREKKESFPLTVTSAQKNPTAFYLCASAPADQETQYFGPGTRLLVL.

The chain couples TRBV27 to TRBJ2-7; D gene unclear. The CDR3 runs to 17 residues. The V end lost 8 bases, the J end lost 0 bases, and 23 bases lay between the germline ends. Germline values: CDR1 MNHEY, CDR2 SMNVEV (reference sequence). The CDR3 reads CASSPYLSSLSSYEQYF. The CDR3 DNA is TGTGCCAGCTCCCCCTATCTCAGCAGCCTAAGCTCCTACGAGCAGTACTTC.

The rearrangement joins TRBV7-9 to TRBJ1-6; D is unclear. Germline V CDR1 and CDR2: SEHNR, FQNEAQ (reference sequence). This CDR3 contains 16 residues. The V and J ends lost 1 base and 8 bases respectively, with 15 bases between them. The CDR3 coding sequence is TGTGCCAGCAGCTTAGGGGGAGGCAGTATTGATTCACCCCTCCACTTT. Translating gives CASSLGGGSIDSPLHF.

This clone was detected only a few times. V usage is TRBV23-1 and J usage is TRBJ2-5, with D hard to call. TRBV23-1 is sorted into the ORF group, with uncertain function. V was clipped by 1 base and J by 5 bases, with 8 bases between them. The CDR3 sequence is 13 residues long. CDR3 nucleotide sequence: TGCGCCAGCAGTCAATGGGAAAGGGAGACCCAGTACTTC. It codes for CASSQWERETQYF.

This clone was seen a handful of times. The CDR3 protein is CASSSRTGLGNQPQHF. As DNA, the CDR3 is TGTGCCAGCAGCTCGCGGACAGGCTTGGGCAATCAGCCCCAGCATTTT. The V gene is TRBV5-6, the J gene TRBJ1-5; 7 bases line up with TRBD1. V lost 3 bases to trimming and J lost 2 bases; unmatched junction nucleotides: 8. The CDR3 runs 16 residues. CDR1 is SGHDT and CDR2 is YYEEEE in the germline V gene.

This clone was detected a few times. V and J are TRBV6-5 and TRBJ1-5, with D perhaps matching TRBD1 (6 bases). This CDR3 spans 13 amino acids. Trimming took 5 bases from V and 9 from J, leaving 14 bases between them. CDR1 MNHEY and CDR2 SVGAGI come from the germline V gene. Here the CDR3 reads CASSADSLSPQHF. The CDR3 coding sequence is TGTGCCAGCAGTGCGGACAGTCTTTCGCCCCAGCATTTT.

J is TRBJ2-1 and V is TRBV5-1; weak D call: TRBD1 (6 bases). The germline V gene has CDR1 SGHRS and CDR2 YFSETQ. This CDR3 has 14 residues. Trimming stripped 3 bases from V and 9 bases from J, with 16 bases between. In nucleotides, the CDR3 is TGCGCCAGCAGCTCGGGACATCTGGGTGGTGAGCAGTTCTTC. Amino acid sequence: CASSSGHLGGEQFF.

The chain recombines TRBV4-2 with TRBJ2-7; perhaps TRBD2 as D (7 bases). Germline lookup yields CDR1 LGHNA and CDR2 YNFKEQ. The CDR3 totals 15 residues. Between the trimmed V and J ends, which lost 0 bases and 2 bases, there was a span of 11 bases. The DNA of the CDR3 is TGTGCCAGCAGCCAAGAACGGGGGGCCCCCTACGAGCAGTACTTC. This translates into CASSQERGAPYEQYF.

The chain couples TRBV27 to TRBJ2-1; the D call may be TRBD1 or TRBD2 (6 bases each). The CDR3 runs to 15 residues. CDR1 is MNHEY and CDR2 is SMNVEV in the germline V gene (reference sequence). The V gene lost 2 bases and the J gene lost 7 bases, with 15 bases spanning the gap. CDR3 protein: CASSLTRGAGNEQFF. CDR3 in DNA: TGTGCCAGCAGTTTAACGAGGGGGGCAGGGAATGAGCAGTTCTTC.

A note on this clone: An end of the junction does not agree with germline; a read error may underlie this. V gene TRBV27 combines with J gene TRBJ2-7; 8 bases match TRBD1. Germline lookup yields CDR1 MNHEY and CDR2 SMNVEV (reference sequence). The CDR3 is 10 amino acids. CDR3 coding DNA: TGTGCCAGCAGTTTGGACAGGGAACACTTC. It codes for CASSLDREHF.

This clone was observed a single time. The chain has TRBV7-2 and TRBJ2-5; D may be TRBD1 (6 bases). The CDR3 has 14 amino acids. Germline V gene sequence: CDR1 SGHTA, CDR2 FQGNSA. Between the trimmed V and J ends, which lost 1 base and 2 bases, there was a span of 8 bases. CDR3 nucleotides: TGTGCCAGCAGCTTAGGGGGGCAGCAAGAGACCCAGTACTTC. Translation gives CASSLGGQQETQYF.

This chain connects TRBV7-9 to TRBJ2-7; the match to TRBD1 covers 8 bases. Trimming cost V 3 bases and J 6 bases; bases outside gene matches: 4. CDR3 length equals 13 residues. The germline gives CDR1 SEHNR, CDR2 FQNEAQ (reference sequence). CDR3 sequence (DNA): TGTGCCAGCAGCTTGGACAGGGCAAGCGAGCAGTACTTC. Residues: CASSLDRASEQYF.

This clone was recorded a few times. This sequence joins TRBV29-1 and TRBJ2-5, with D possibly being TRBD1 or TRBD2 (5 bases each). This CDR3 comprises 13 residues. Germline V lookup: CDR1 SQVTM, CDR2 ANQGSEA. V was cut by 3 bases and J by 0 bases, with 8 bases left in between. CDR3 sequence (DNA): TGCAGCGTTGATCTGGGGGACCAAGAGACCCAGTACTTC. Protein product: CSVDLGDQETQYF.

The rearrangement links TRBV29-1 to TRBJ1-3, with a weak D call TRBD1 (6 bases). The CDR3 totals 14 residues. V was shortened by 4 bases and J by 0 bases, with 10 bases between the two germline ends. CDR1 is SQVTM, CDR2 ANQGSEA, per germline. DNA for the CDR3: TGCAGCGTTGGAGACAGGCTCTCTGGAAACACCATATATTTT. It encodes CSVGDRLSGNTIYF.

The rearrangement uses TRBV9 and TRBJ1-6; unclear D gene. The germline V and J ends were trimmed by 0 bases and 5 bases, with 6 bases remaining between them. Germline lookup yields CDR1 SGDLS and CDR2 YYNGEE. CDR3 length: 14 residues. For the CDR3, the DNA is TGTGCCAGCAGCGTAGGGCCTGATAATTCACCCCTCCACTTT. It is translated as CASSVGPDNSPLHF.

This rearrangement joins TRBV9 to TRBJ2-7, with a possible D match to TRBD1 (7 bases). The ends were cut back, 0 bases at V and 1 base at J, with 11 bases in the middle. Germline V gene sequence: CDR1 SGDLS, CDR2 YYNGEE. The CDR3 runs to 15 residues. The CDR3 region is CASSVGPGGSYEQYF. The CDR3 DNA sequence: TGTGCCAGCAGCGTAGGTCCAGGGGGGTCCTACGAGCAGTACTTC.

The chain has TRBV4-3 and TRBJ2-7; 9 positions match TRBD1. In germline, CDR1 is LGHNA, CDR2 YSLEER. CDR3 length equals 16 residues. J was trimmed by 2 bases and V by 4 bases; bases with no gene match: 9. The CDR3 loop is CASSPMSGTGPYEQYF. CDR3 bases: TGCGCCAGCAGCCCAATGTCCGGGACAGGGCCCTACGAGCAGTACTTC.

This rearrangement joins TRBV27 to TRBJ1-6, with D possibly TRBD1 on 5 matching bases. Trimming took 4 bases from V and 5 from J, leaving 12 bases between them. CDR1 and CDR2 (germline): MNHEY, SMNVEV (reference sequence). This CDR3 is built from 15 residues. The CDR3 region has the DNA TGTGCCAGCAGTTCAGGGAGGTCGCATAATTCACCCCTCCACTTT. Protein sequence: CASSSGRSHNSPLHF.

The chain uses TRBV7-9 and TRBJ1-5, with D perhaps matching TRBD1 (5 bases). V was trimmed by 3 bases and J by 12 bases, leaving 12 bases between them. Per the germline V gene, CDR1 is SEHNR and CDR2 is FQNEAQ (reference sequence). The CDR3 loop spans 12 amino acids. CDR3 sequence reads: CASSFDRGYQHF. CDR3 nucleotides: TGTGCCAGCAGCTTCGATCGGGGGTACCAGCATTTT.

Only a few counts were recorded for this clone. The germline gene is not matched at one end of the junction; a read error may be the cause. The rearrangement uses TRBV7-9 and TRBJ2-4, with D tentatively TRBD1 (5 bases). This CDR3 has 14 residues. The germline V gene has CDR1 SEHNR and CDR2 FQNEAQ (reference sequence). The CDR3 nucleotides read TGCGCCAGCAGCCAAGAAGGGGCAGGAAACATTCAGTACTTC. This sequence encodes CASSQEGAGNIQYF.

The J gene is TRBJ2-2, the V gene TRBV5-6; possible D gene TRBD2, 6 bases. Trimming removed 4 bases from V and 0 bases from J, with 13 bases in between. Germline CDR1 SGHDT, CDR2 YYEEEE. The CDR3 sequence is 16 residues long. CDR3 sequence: CASSRGTFTNTGELFF. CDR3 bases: TGTGCCAGCAGCCGAGGGACTTTCACGAACACCGGGGAGCTGTTTTTT.

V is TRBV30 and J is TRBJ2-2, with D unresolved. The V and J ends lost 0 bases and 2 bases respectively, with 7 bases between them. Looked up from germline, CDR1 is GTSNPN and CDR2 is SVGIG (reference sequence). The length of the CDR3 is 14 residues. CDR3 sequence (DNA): TGTGCCTGGAGTGTTGTACCCAACACCGGGGAGCTGTTTTTT. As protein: CAWSVVPNTGELFF.

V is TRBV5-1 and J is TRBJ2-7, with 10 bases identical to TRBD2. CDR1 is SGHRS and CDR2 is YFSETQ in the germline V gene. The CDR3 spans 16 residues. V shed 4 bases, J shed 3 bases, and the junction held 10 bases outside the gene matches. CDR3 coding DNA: TGCGCCAGCAGCCCCTCCGCTAGCGGGGGCCTCTACGAGCAGTACTTC. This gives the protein CASSPSASGGLYEQYF.

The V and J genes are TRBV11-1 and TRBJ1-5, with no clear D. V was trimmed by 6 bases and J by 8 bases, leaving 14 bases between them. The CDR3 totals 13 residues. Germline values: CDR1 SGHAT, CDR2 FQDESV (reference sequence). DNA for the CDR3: TGTGCCAGCAGGTCTCAAGCCCCCGAGCCCCAGCATTTT. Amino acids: CASRSQAPEPQHF.